This TCR beta chain derives from a study of Graves' ophthalmopathy and Graves' hyperthyroidism (dated by TCRdb to 2017 to 2018). With regard to the full study: Peripheral blood was collected before any treatment was given, at the time of initial diagnosis. To explore V-J signatures that separate ophthalmopathy from hyperthyroidism, a discovery set of fewer than 110 patients was enrolled, consisting of about 43 with ophthalmopathy and approximately 57 with stable hyperthyroidism. An independent validation cohort was composed of 18 to 20 hyperthyroidism patients and around 16 patients who later progressed from hyperthyroidism to ophthalmopathy. The study used signatures of the TCR beta repertoire to tell Graves' ophthalmopathy apart from Graves' hyperthyroidism and to predict which patients would progress to ophthalmopathy. T-cell repertoires of thyroid tissue and blood were compared in several hyperthyroidism patients. Following sampling, methimazole starting at 30 mg daily was administered to hyperthyroidism patients, and high-dose intravenous methylprednisolone was administered to ophthalmopathy patients. In total, 120 to 150 blood samples were TCR-sequenced: 40 to 45 ophthalmopathy, some 75 hyperthyroidism and about 17 hyperthyroidism-to-ophthalmopathy patients. For training and testing, the 100 or so patients in the discovery cohort were randomly divided in a 7:3 ratio.

Patients with ophthalmopathy had moderately to severely active disease, with a Clinical Activity Score of 3 or more, a NOSPECS grade of 4 or more, and a disease duration of less than 3 months. Anyone with other autoimmune diseases, uncontrolled infections, pregnancy or lactation was excluded from the study. Clinical symptoms, serum thyroxine, TRAb, thyroid ultrasound and orbital computed tomography formed the basis of the diagnosis. Using Ficoll-Paque density gradient centrifugation, PBMCs were isolated from 9.5 to 10 ml of fresh peripheral blood. Total RNA was extracted using Trizol reagent, and RNA quality was checked on an Agilent 2100 Bioanalyzer. This clonotype was counted many times. Its target antigen remains unknown. No much larger clonotype is one base removed from it; base qualities were not supplied. TCR beta CDR3 regions were amplified from RNA transcripts for repertoire sequencing. The first round was an RT-PCR using HTBI primers with the Qiagen OneStep RT-PCR kit, and this first round was followed by a second-round multiplex PCR, then size selection and purification. Sequencing of the libraries was carried out on an Illumina HiSeq2000 in paired-end mode with 100 bp reads. Under the source paper's analysis protocol: Reads were processed with SOAPnuke, discarding reads with adapters, uncalled bases, mean Phred below 15, or no exact constant-primer or identifier match. High-quality paired reads were merged with COPE v1.2.5. Unique nucleotide sequences were defined as clonotypes and aligned to IMGT TRB V, D and J references using MiTCR v1.1. The analysis was limited to V-J combinations with a frequency above 0.0001, which together covered roughly 99% of the repertoires. For each V-J combination, a TCR clonal expansion and chaos score was defined as the ratio of F50 clonal expansion to chaos observed in the TCRdist matrix. Welch's t-statistics and random forest were used to reduce features to about a dozen V-J combinations, which were fed into a naive Bayes classifier. Thyroid-blood repertoire similarity was quantified with the Morisita-Horn index. TCRdb's own reprocessing of the public reads used fastp at Q25 and MiXCR and kept productive beta chains. Identical CDR3 protein sequences are pooled into one entry, listed with their most common genes and DNA. In this record, the V and J calls reflect TCRdb's handling and not the investigators' own analysis. The sample has fewer than 400,000 distinct CDR3 sequences on record, roughly 18% of them singletons. About 1.4% of the sample belongs to the ten largest clones.

Points the paper makes about the study in general: Most of the expanded thyroid clonotypes with a frequency above 0.001 were also detected in blood, and it was suggested that the thyroid immune response may be reflected by blood repertoires. In validation, the model predicted ophthalmopathy progression with over 60% sensitivity and roughly 72% specificity; about a dozen predicted patients were CT-confirmed with GO in a median of approximately six months. In cross-validation, the 13-signature model distinguished ophthalmopathy from stable hyperthyroidism with around 90% sensitivity and around 81% specificity, while in the test set the corresponding values were 80% and 75%. No statistical method was used to set the sample size in advance, and the investigators knew which group each participant was assigned to.

Sequencing was done on a sample of peripheral blood. The TCR comes from a woman under 30 with Graves' ophthalmopathy. Donor details come from another sample of the same person, matched by shared clones.

The CDR3 amino acid sequence is: CASSLLGTSGSRQYF. The base sequence is TGTGCCAGCAGTTTATTAGGGACTAGCGGGAGTCGGCAGTACTTC. This chain is built from TRBV28 and TRBJ2-7; 14 central nucleotides agree with TRBD2. In the germline V gene, CDR1 corresponds to MDHEN and CDR2 to SYDVKM. Trimmed from V: 1 base; trimmed from J: 9 bases; junction bases lacking a gene match: 5. Measured from the cysteine to the phenylalanine, the CDR3 is 15 residues long. Only the CDR3 DNA is retained, 45 bases long and in frame from the first base.